This T cell receptor beta chain emerged from a study of blood T cell repertoires in COVID-19. Produced via immunoSEQ multiplex PCR; TCRdb's table is partial and in-frame only. The sample has 200,000 to 250,000 clones, 75% to 85% seen once. Germline lookup yields CDR1 SGHRS and CDR2 YFSETQ. CDR3 length equals 17 residues. V shed 0 bases and J shed 0 bases, with 13 bases lying between them. Sequenced: peripheral blood. This receptor was obtained from a woman in her fifties or sixties with acute or convalescent COVID-19. This rearrangement joins TRBV5-1 to TRBJ1-3; D perhaps matches TRBD1 (6 bases). The chain's CDR3 is CASSLAGQPISGNTIYF. In DNA, the CDR3 is TGCGCCAGCAGCTTGGCCGGACAGCCTATCTCTGGAAACACCATATATTTT.